This T cell receptor (beta chain) was documented in a study of T cell repertoires in cytomegalovirus infection. Study-level findings and limits: Accumulated public TCR beta family frequency recognized individuals carrying CMV together with the relevant HLA. Dominating the ex vivo response were TCR beta clonotypes that were CMV-specific and HLA-C-restricted.

This clonotype was seen only a few times. Its cognate antigen is unknown. From the reads, TCRdb called clonotypes with MiXCR, one entry per CDR3 protein. The sample contains more than 150,000 distinct CDR3 sequences, about 20% of which appear only once. Looked up from germline, CDR1 is MDHEN and CDR2 is SYDVKM. This CDR3 is built from 11 residues. The chain is built from TRBV28 and TRBJ2-7; D gene ambiguous. The TCR was taken from a human donor in good health (CMV status not recorded). Some clones in this sample may be carry-over from other donors' samples. Sequencing was done on a sample of PBMCs. CDR3 protein: CGSHSRGEQYF. The CDR3 DNA is TGTGGGTCCCACTCCCGTGGCGAGCAGTACTTC. The variable domain in full, with the rest retrieved from reference TRBV28 and TRBJ2-7, is DVKVTQSSRYLVKRTGEKVFLECVQDMDHENMFWYRQDPGLGLRLIYFSYDVKMKEKGDIPEGYSVSREKKERFSLILESASTNQTSMYLCGSHSRGEQYFGPGTRLTVT.